A selection of T cell receptor beta chains follows, all from one sample in a study of T cell responses to AZD1222 COVID-19 vaccine. Sequencing was performed with immunoSEQ multiplex PCR; in TCRdb, only in-frame clones are kept and a portion is missing. The sample shows about 110,000 clones, about 88% of them seen only once. This material consisted of peripheral blood, taken on day 0 of AZD1222 vaccination. These receptors originate from an adult in good health. CDR3s include the opening cysteine and the closing phenylalanine or tryptophan. Each record gives: V gene, J gene, D gene, clone size, CDR3 protein, CDR3 DNA. The D gene is left open where the match is weak. Size is omitted from some rows. Given values are once, few, many or a class for expanded clones.

TRBV5-1	TRBJ1-5	TRBD1	NA	CASSFSCQGDLSNQPQHF	TGCGCCAGCAGCTTTAGTTGTCAGGGGGATCTGAGCAATCAGCCCCAGCATTTT
TRBV19	TRBJ2-3	TRBD2	NA	CASSITSGGNADTQYF	TGTGCCAGTAGTATCACTAGCGGGGGGAACGCAGATACGCAGTATTTT
TRBV27	TRBJ1-4	NA	NA	CASSFRGYDEKLFF	TGTGCCAGCAGTTTCCGAGGGTATGATGAAAAACTGTTTTTT
TRBV6-5	TRBJ1-2	NA	NA	CASSYSRTGYGYTF	TGTGCCAGCAGTTACTCGAGAACTGGCTATGGCTACACCTTC
TRBV9	TRBJ1-3	TRBD1	NA	CASSVAQGANGNTIYF	TGTGCCAGCAGCGTAGCCCAGGGGGCCAATGGAAACACCATATATTTT
TRBV30	TRBJ1-2	NA	NA	CAWRDILANYGYTF	TGTGCCTGGAGAGACATCCTCGCTAACTATGGCTACACCTTC
TRBV15	TRBJ2-5	NA	NA	CATSTRRQETQYF	TGTGCCACCAGCACGCGGAGACAAGAGACCCAGTACTTC
TRBV11-1	TRBJ1-1	NA	NA	CASSLEPMNTEAFF	TGTGCCAGCAGCTTGGAGCCGATGAACACTGAAGCTTTCTTT
TRBV27	TRBJ2-2	NA	NA	CASNGGTGELFF	TGTGCCAGCAATGGGGGCACCGGGGAGCTGTTTTTT
TRBV18	TRBJ1-4	NA	NA	CASSPPGGDNEKLFF	TGTGCCAGCTCACCACCCGGAGGGGATAATGAAAAACTGTTTTTT
TRBV19	TRBJ2-2	NA	NA	CASSSSNTGELFF	TGTGCCAGTAGTTCTTCTAACACCGGGGAGCTGTTTTTT
TRBV18	TRBJ2-1	TRBD2	NA	CASSPFKRMGLAGSSYNEQFF	TGTGCCAGCTCACCATTTAAGCGGATGGGACTAGCGGGAAGCTCCTACAATGAGCAGTTCTTC
TRBV7-9	TRBJ1-4	TRBD1	NA	CASSRQGAGEKLFF	TGTGCCAGCAGCCGACAGGGGGCCGGCGAAAAACTGTTTTTT
TRBV5-6	TRBJ2-3	NA	once	CASSLTASTDTQYF	TGTGCCAGCAGCTTGACAGCTAGCACAGATACGCAGTATTTT
TRBV19	TRBJ2-3	TRBD1	NA	CASSIGTGGTDTQYF	TGTGCCAGTAGTATTGGGACAGGGGGCACAGATACGCAGTATTTT
TRBV5-1	TRBJ2-6	NA	once	CASSPVGGANVLTF	TGCGCCAGCAGCCCGGTGGGTGGGGCCAACGTCCTGACTTTC
TRBV6-1	TRBJ1-5	NA	NA	CASSDKGHEGYYSNQPQHF	TGTGCCAGCAGTGATAAGGGCCACGAGGGGTATTATAGCAATCAGCCCCAGCATTTT
TRBV7-2	TRBJ1-2	NA	NA	CASSLDFGSGGYTF	TGTGCCAGCAGCTTAGATTTCGGGTCGGGTGGCTACACCTTC
TRBV7-3	TRBJ1-2	TRBD1	NA	CASSQAGGSGYTF	TGTGCCAGCAGCCAGGCAGGGGGGAGTGGCTACACCTTC
TRBV7-2	TRBJ2-5	NA	few	CASSLVVRTGETQYF	TGTGCCAGCAGCTTAGTTGTGCGGACGGGGGAGACCCAGTACTTC
TRBV3-1/TRBV3-2	TRBJ1-2	NA	NA	CASRPTASYGYTF	TGTGCCAGCAGGCCCACAGCCTCCTATGGCTACACCTTC
TRBV6-1	TRBJ2-1	NA	NA	CASSEQAREQFF	TGTGCCAGCAGCGAGCAAGCTCGGGAGCAGTTCTTC
TRBV6-5	TRBJ1-1	TRBD1	NA	CASSSPRDRGNTEAFF	TGTGCCAGCAGTTCCCCGCGGGACAGGGGGAACACTGAAGCTTTCTTT
TRBV6-5	TRBJ1-1	NA	once	CASSWGGLGTEAFF	TGTGCCAGCTCCTGGGGGGGATTAGGCACTGAAGCTTTCTTT
TRBV30	TRBJ2-7	TRBD1	NA	CAWRGGQGAYEQYF	TGTGCCTGGAGGGGGGGACAGGGGGCTTACGAGCAGTACTTC
TRBV3-1/TRBV3-2	TRBJ1-2	NA	once	CASSQVPDKGYGETF	TGTGCCAGCAGCCAAGTCCCTGATAAGGGGTATGGAGAGACCTTC
TRBV4-1	TRBJ1-4	NA	NA	CASSQDGTGTGNEKLFF	TGCGCCAGCAGCCAAGATGGGACCGGGACCGGGAATGAAAAACTGTTTTTT
TRBV10-3	TRBJ2-7	NA	once	CAISESASYEQYF	TGTGCCATCAGTGAGTCAGCGTCCTACGAGCAGTACTTC